These T cell receptor beta chains were read from a single sample in a study of blood T cells in healthy people across ages. TCRdb analysed the 5' RACE reads with MiXCR anew, one entry per CDR3 protein. Of around 1.7 million distinct CDR3 sequences listed, roughly 30% are singletons. The specimen was blood. Every receptor here comes from a woman aged 30 to 39 in good health. Both conserved end residues are part of each CDR3. D genes are given only for firm matches. Expanded clones get a size class; other rows say once, few or many, or leave the size out.

>TRBJ2-3|TRBV10-3|NA|NA
TGTGCCATCAGTGACAGGGGGGGGACCACAGATACGCAGTATTTT
CAISDRGGTTDTQYF
>TRBJ2-7|TRBV7-9|NA|NA
TGTGCCAGCAGCTTAGAGATAGCTAGCTCCTACAATGAGCAGTACTTC
CASSLEIASSYNEQYF
>TRBJ1-5|TRBV4-1|NA|NA
TGCGCCAGCAGAGAAGATCGACCCAATCAGCCCCAGCATTTT
CASREDRPNQPQHF
>TRBJ2-7|TRBV9|many|TRBD1
TGTGCCAGCAGCGTCGGACAGGGGGCAAAATACGAGCAGTACTTC
CASSVGQGAKYEQYF
>TRBJ1-2|TRBV6-2/TRBV6-3|few|NA
TGTGCCAGCACCCGGGAGCCCCTAAACTATGGCTACACCTTC
CASTREPLNYGYTF
>TRBJ2-3|TRBV15|NA|NA
TGTGCCACCAGCAGAGATGGGACGCGGACAGATACGCAGTATTTT
CATSRDGTRTDTQYF
>TRBJ2-1|TRBV4-3|NA|NA
TGCGCCAGCAGCCAAGATTTCTCAGGGAATGAGCAGTTCTTC
CASSQDFSGNEQFF
>TRBJ2-5|TRBV29-1|many|TRBD1
TGCAGCGTTGACAGGGACAGAGGGGAGACCCAGTACTTC
CSVDRDRGETQYF
>TRBJ2-3|TRBV7-2|many|NA
TGTGCCAGCAGCTCCAGGGATTCCCGCACAGATACGCAGTATTTT
CASSSRDSRTDTQYF
>TRBJ2-7|TRBV10-3|many|NA
TGTGCCATCAGTGAGGGGGTGGGGATCTACGAGCAGTACTTC
CAISEGVGIYEQYF
>TRBJ2-3|TRBV7-3|few|TRBD2
TGTGCCAGCAGTCGAAGCGGGGTGAACACAGATACGCAGTATTTT
CASSRSGVNTDTQYF
>TRBJ2-6|TRBV4-1|NA|NA
TGCGCCAGCAGCCCCCCCCTTCAGGAGCAGATTTCCAACGTCCGGACTTTC
CASSPPLQEQISNVRTF
>TRBJ1-2|TRBV27|few|NA
TGCGCCAGCTCGTGGAGGGGCAGTAACTATGGCTACACCTTC
CASSWRGSNYGYTF
>TRBJ1-1|TRBV14|NA|TRBD1
TGTGCCAGCAAGGGAAGGACAGGGACGAACACTGAAGCTTTCTTT
CASKGRTGTNTEAFF
>TRBJ2-7|TRBV7-2|few|NA
TGTGCCAGCAGCTTAGTCAGTACGGGGATCGGGCAGTACTTC
CASSLVSTGIGQYF
>TRBJ1-2|TRBV13|NA|NA
TGTGCCAGCAGCTTAGCCTTAGCTAACTATGGCTGCACCTTC
CASSLALANYGCTF
>TRBJ1-1|TRBV6-6|NA|NA
TGTGCCAGTAAGCCGGACAGTCTGGACACTGAAGCTTTCTTT
CASKPDSLDTEAFF
>TRBJ2-3|TRBV10-3|NA|NA
TGTACCACCGAGACGGGGGGCACAGATACGCAGTATTTT
CTTETGGTDTQYF
>TRBJ2-4|TRBV3-1|NA|TRBD1
TGTGCCAGCAGCAGTAGAAAGGGGGCGCATGAGCAGTACTTC
CASSSRKGAHEQYF
>TRBJ1-2|TRBV7-8|many|NA
TGTGCCAGCAGCTTAGAGTTGGGATTGTATGGCTACACCTTC
CASSLELGLYGYTF
>TRBJ2-7|TRBV6-1|few|NA
TGTGCCAGCAGTGGGTCGCTTAGACAGGATACTTCTTTCTACGAGCAGTACTTC
CASSGSLRQDTSFYEQYF
>TRBJ2-3|TRBV29-1|few|TRBD2
TGCAGCGTTGGTCCTAGCGGGAGTTCAGATACGCAGTATTTT
CSVGPSGSSDTQYF
>TRBJ1-2|TRBV10-3|NA|NA
TGTGCCAGCCACTCAGGGGACTTTGGCTACACCTTC
CASHSGDFGYTF
>TRBJ2-3|TRBV11-2|once|TRBD1
TGTGCCAGCAGCTTAGGGGGACAGGGATGGGATACGCAGTATTTT
CASSLGGQGWDTQYF
>TRBJ1-2|TRBV5-1|NA|NA
TGCGCCAGCAACCCCTTATCCGGGGCAGGGTATGGCTACACCTTC
CASNPLSGAGYGYTF
>TRBJ2-3|TRBV7-2|NA|TRBD2
TGTGCCAGCAGCTTCCGACTAGCGGGAGTAATAGATACGCAGTATTTT
CASSFRLAGVIDTQYF
>TRBJ2-1|TRBV25-1|NA|TRBD2
TGTGCCAGCAGCGACAGGCTAGCGGGGGGTGGGGAGCAGTTCTTC
CASSDRLAGGGEQFF
>TRBJ2-7|TRBV10-3|many|NA
TGTGCCATCAGTGCCATCGCCGCCTACGAGCAGTACTTC
CAISAIAAYEQYF
>TRBJ2-7|TRBV7-9|few|NA
TGTGCCAGCAGCCACCCTGCCCGAGCGGCCTCCTACGAGCAGTACTTC
CASSHPARAASYEQYF
>TRBJ2-7|TRBV3-1|few|NA
TGTGCCAGCAGCCAAGGCCAGGGACAACTCAGTAGCGGTTACGAGCAGTACTTC
CASSQGQGQLSSGYEQYF
>TRBJ2-7|TRBV6-2/TRBV6-3|many|NA
TGTGCCAGCAGTTACCCTGACTCCGGAGAGCAGTACTTC
CASSYPDSGEQYF
>TRBJ1-4|TRBV4-1|few|NA
TGCGCCAGCAGCCAAAAAGACACCTATAATGAAAAACTGTTTTTT
CASSQKDTYNEKLFF
>TRBJ2-2|TRBV30|once|NA
TGTGCCTGTGGAGGGCTTGGCACCGGGGAGCTGTTTTTT
CACGGLGTGELFF
>TRBJ1-2|TRBV5-1|few|NA
TGCGCCAGCAGCTCCAAGGGGGGAGACTATGGCTACACCTTC
CASSSKGGDYGYTF
>TRBJ1-5|TRBV20-1|NA|TRBD1
TGCAGTGCTTCGAGGGACAGGGGAAGCAATCAGCCCCAGCATTTT
CSASRDRGSNQPQHF
>TRBJ2-7|TRBV6-6|NA|NA
TGTGCCAGCAGTTACTCGACTGGGGGGAGGTACGAGCAGTACTTC
CASSYSTGGRYEQYF
>TRBJ2-5|TRBV4-3|few|TRBD1
TGCGCCAGCAGCCAAGGGGGCCAGGGGGATTCCCAGTACTTC
CASSQGGQGDSQYF
>TRBJ1-2|TRBV15|NA|TRBD1
TGTGCCACCAGCAGAGTGGACAGGGGAAGTGGTTACACCTTC
CATSRVDRGSGYTF
>TRBJ1-2|TRBV29-1|few|NA
TGCAGCGTTCCAGGGCCCAACTATGGCTACACCTTC
CSVPGPNYGYTF
>TRBJ2-1|TRBV29-1|few|TRBD2
TGCAGCGTCCGAGTTATAGCGGGGGGGGAGCAGTTCTTC
CSVRVIAGGEQFF
>TRBJ2-7|TRBV29-1|few|NA
TGCAGCATCGGGACCTCCTACGAGCAGTACTTC
CSIGTSYEQYF
>TRBJ1-2|TRBV20-1|many|NA
TGCAGTGCTCGGGATGCCTATCATGGCTACACCTTC
CSARDAYHGYTF
>TRBJ2-4|TRBV2|few|TRBD2
TGTGCCAGCAGGCCACGGGGGGTGAACATTCAGTACTTC
CASRPRGVNIQYF
>TRBJ2-1|TRBV12-3/TRBV12-4|NA|NA
TGTGCCAGCAGTTTCCGGCAGGGTAATGATGAGCAGTTCTTC
CASSFRQGNDEQFF
>TRBJ2-7|TRBV2|few|TRBD2
TGTGCCAGCAGTTCCGGACTAGATCTTGCGTACTTC
CASSSGLDLAYF
>TRBJ2-5|TRBV30|NA|TRBD1
TGTGCCTGGGGGTACGGGACAGGGGCAGGAGAGCAGTACTTC
CAWGYGTGAGEQYF
>TRBJ2-7|TRBV10-3|many|TRBD1
TGTGCCATCAGGCGGACAGGGGGCGGGGACGAGCAGTACTTC
CAIRRTGGGDEQYF
>TRBJ1-2|TRBV20-1|few|NA
TGCAGTGCTAGGGCGGCCGCGTCTCGCTACACCTTC
CSARAAASRYTF
>TRBJ2-7|TRBV7-6|many|TRBD1
TGTGCCAGCAGCCCAGAGGGACAGGTGAACTACGAGCAGTACTTC
CASSPEGQVNYEQYF
>TRBJ1-1|TRBV6-6|few|NA
TGTGCCAGCAGTCGCCCCGAGATGCCTGAAGCTTTCTTT
CASSRPEMPEAFF
>TRBJ2-7|TRBV7-2|many|TRBD2
TGTGCCAGCAGCTTAGCGATCCAGACTAGCGTAACCTACGAGCAGTACTTC
CASSLAIQTSVTYEQYF
>TRBJ1-1|TRBV6-2/TRBV6-3|once|NA
TGTGCCAGCAGTTACGTCCTGAACACTGAAGCTTTCTTT
CASSYVLNTEAFF
>TRBJ2-1|TRBV29-1|many|NA
TGCAGCTCGGAAGGGAGCCCCCTCGGGTCCTACAATGAGCAGTTCTTC
CSSEGSPLGSYNEQFF
>TRBJ1-2|TRBV20-1|NA|NA
TGCAGTGCTAGGGTAGACAGGAACTATGGCCACACCTTC
CSARVDRNYGHTF
>TRBJ2-3|TRBV5-6|NA|NA
TGTGCCAGCAGCTTGGAACAGGCGGGGCGCACAGATACGCAGTATTTT
CASSLEQAGRTDTQYF
>TRBJ1-2|TRBV4-3|NA|NA
TGCGCCAGCAGCCCCTCCCGGTTCGGATTGTATGGCTACACCTTC
CASSPSRFGLYGYTF
>TRBJ2-3|TRBV28|NA|NA
TGTGCCAGCAGTTTCCTATTAGGGGGGGATACGCAGTATTTT
CASSFLLGGDTQYF
>TRBJ1-6|TRBV28|few|NA
TGTGCCAGCAGTCCCCATGGGATCCGTGTGCCACCCCTCCACTTT
CASSPHGIRVPPLHF
>TRBJ2-2|TRBV5-1|NA|NA
TGCGCCAGCAGCTTGAGTGGGTTCGACACCGGGGAGCTGTTTTTT
CASSLSGFDTGELFF